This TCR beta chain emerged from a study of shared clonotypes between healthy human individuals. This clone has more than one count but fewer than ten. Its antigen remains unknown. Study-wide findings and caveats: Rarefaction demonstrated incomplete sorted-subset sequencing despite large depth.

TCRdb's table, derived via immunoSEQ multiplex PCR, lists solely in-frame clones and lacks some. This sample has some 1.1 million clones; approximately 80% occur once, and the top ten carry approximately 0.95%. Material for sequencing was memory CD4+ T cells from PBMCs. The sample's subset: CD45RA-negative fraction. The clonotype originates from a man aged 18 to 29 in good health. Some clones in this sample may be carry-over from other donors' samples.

The CDR3 loop is CASSVGGGAGIAYEQYF. The CDR3 DNA reads TGTGCCAGCAGCGTAGGAGGGGGCGCAGGAATTGCCTACGAGCAGTACTTC. This rearrangement joins TRBV9 to TRBJ2-7; 7 bases are shared with TRBD1. Germline CDR1 reads SGDLS; CDR2 reads YYNGEE. The CDR3 is 17 residues long. With V trimmed by 0 bases and J by 2 bases, 11 bases remained unmatched. Using reference TRBV9 and TRBJ2-7 for the parts outside the CDR3, the full variable domain is DSGVTQTPKHLITATGQRVTLRCSPRSGDLSVYWYQQSLDQGLQFLIQYYNGEERAKGNILERFSAQQFPDLHSELNLSSLELGDSALYFCASSVGGGAGIAYEQYFGPGTRLTVT.